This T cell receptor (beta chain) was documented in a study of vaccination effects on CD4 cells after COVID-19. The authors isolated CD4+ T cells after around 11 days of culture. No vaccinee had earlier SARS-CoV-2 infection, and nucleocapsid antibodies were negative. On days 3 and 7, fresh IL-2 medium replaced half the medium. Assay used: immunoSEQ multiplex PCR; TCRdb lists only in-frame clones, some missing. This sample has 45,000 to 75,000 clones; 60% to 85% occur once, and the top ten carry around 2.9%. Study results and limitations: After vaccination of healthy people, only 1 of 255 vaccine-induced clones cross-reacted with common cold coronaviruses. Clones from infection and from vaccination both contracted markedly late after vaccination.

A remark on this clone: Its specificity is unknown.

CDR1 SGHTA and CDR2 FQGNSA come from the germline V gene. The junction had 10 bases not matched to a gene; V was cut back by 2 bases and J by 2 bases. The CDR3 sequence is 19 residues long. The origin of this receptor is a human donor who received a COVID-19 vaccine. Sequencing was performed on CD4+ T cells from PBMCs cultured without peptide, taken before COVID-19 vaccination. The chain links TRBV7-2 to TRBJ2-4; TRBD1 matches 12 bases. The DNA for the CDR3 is TGTGCCAGCAGCTTAAGCGGGACAGGGGGCGGCCCTCCCAAAAACATTCAGTACTTC. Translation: CASSLSGTGGGPPKNIQYF.